This T cell receptor beta chain was identified during a study of cytomegalovirus exposure and HLA in healthy donors. Whole-study findings and limits: Later analysis revealed greater clonal expansion in HLA-associated TCR beta chains than in equally common others.

Turning to this clone: Its antigen is currently unknown.

Germline assignment: CDR1 SQVTM and CDR2 ANQGSEA. Deletions cut 7 bases from V and 5 bases from J, with 11 bases between. The CDR3 has 11 residues. The PCR was carried out with 60 Vbeta primers and 13 Jbeta primers. TCRdb keeps only in-frame clones here, not all; method: immunoSEQ multiplex PCR. The sample lists 70,000 to 85,000 clones, approximately 65% occurring once. The J gene is TRBJ2-5, the V gene TRBV29-1, with D possibly being TRBD1 (5 bases). This sequence originates from a male donor in good health and CMV-seropositive. The sequencing input was PBMCs. The CDR3, as DNA: TGCAGCGCAAAGACAGCGGAGACCCAGTACTTC. Encoded protein: CSAKTAETQYF.